This TCR beta chain was observed in a study of CD4+ T cells in melanoma. Notes on the study in general: CD8+ T cell, macrophage and B cell function reportedly correlated with neoantigen-specific CD4+ T cells.

This clone occurred once. Its antigen is not identified. TCRdb's table, derived via immunoSEQ multiplex PCR, lists solely in-frame clones and lacks some. The table has roughly 3,500 clones, around three quarters seen once. The specimen sequenced was tumor tissue. This sequence originates from a human donor with melanoma.

In DNA form, the CDR3 reads TGTGCCAGCTCACCACCTGGCGGGAGGGCCGGGAATGAGCAGTTCTTC. The encoded protein is CASSPPGGRAGNEQFF. This chain connects TRBV18 to TRBJ2-1; TRBD2 matches at 9 bases. Unmatched junction bases numbered 7, after V lost 0 bases and J lost 7 bases. Germline values: CDR1 KGHSH, CDR2 LQKENI. This CDR3 contains 16 residues.